These 2 T cell receptor beta chains share one sample of origin, sequenced in a study of technical replicates of blood from several donors. This table comes from immunoSEQ multiplex PCR, and its TCRdb copy is limited to in-frame clones, with some not included. Of nearly 70,000 clones listed, just over 90% are singletons. Input material: PBMCs. The receptor source for this set is a human donor in good health. Some clones in this sample may be carry-over from other donors' samples.

The chain combines TRBV5-6 with TRBJ1-2; 7 positions match TRBD1. The CDR3 has 14 residues. J lost 8 bases, V lost 6 bases, and 13 bases had no gene match. Germline values: CDR1 SGHDT, CDR2 YYEEEE. This CDR3 reads CASTRTGKYGGYTF. CDR3 DNA: TGTGCCAGCACCCGGACAGGCAAATATGGGGGCTACACCTTC.

V is TRBV4-1 and J is TRBJ1-1; TRBD1 matches at 7 bases. Germline CDR1 reads MGHRA; CDR2 reads YSYEKL. CDR3 length equals 16 residues. Trimming cost V 4 bases and J 0 bases; bases outside gene matches: 8. CDR3 DNA: TGCGCCAGCAGCCTTGGAGGGGGCCGAATGAACACTGAAGCTTTCTTT. This gives the protein CASSLGGGRMNTEAFF.